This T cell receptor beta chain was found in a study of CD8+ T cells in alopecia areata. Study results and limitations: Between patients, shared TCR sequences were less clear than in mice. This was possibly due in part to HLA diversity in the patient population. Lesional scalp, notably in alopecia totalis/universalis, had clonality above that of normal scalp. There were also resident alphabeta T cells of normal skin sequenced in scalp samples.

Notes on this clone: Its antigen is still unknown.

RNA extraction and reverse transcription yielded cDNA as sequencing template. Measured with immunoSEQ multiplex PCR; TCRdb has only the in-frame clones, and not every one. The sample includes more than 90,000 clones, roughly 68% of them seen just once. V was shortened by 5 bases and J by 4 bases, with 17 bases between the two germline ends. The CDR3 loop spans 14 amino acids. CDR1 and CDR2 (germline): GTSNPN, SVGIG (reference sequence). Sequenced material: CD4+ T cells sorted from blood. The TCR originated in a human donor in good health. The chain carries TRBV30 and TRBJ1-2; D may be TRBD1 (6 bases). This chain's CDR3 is CAWATGSHSYGYTF. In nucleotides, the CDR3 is TGTGCCTGGGCTACAGGGTCCCATAGCTATGGCTACACCTTC.